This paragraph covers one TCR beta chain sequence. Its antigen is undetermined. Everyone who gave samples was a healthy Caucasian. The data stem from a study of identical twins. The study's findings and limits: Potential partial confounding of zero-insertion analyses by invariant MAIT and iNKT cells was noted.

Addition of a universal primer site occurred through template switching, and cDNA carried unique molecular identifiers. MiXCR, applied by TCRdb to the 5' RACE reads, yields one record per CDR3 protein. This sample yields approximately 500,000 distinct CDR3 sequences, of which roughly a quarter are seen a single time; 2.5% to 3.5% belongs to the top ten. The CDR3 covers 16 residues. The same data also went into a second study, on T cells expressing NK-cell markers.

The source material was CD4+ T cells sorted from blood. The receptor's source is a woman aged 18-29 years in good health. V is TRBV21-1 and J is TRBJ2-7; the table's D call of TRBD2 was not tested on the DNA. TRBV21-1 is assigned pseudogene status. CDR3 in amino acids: CASSPWELEFFNEQYF. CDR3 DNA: TGTGCCAGCAGCCCTTGGGAACTAGAATTTTTCAACGAGCAGTACTTC.